Here is one TCR beta chain with its context. Which antigen it targets is not known. There are no base qualities to consult, and no much larger clone falls within one base. This entry belongs to a study of long-term antiretroviral therapy in people with HIV (dated by TCRdb to 2021 to 2024). The study in broad terms: The earliest samples were collected roughly a decade before the 2015 WHO recommendation for immediate ART, at a time when ART was usually postponed until CD4 counts fell. A retrospective serial study tested whether ART initiation and durable HIV suppression were associated with changes in peripheral blood TRB repertoire composition and diversity. A total of roughly 200 cryopreserved PBMC samples came from around 30 adults with confirmed HIV infection and were collected serially over a mean of about six years (range 1-12). Among the approximately 27 participants with HIV, over nine were female. Test extractions of a monoclonal T-cell line alongside some 36 polyclonal samples showed no cross-contamination during QIAcube processing. The paper's findings and limits, for the study overall: Owing to limited PBMC availability, only the TCR beta chain was sequenced, without alpha chain pairing. A significant increase in TRB diversity was found to be associated with ART initiation, although TRB diversity was observed to remain significantly below that of transplant donor controls even after long-term ART. Narrower CDR3 length ranges were observed in HIV repertoires than in controls, and an antigen-experienced repertoire with only a slight naive shift after ART was suggested by the network structure. The samples span the years 2004 to 2017, and the ART regimens used at that time may not be as effective as current regimens. No data were available on ART adherence, viral resistance or therapy changes, limiting inferences about post-ART repertoire changes. Unsorted PBMC were profiled instead of sorted CD4+ and CD8+ T cells because pre-ART samples had limited cell numbers. Expanded TRB clones identified before ART initiation dominated the repertoire at all time points, although this dominance fluctuated and declined in many PLHIV after ART.

The immunoSEQ hsTCRB v3.0 assay was used at survey level resolution to sequence the TRB variable region. The targeted TRB sequencing depth was roughly 35,000-50,000 T-cell genomes per sample. Pooled TRB libraries were sequenced on an Illumina MiSeq with a v3 150-cycle kit. In the source study's methods: Repertoire analysis was performed in R inside a reproducible Nextflow workflow that covered QC, data transformation and analysis. LymphoSeq2, an R package for AIRR-Seq data exploration, was used to implement custom analyses. Several samples that yielded fewer than 5000 total TRB sequences were excluded, so that approximately 200 HIV repertoires were analyzed. Of the roughly 190 retained HIV repertoires, about 60 were collected before and roughly 130 after ART initiation. Each repertoire was downsampled to 5000 TRB nucleotide sequences, and summary statistics were averaged across 100 downsampling iterations. Only TRB sequences with CDR3 regions of at least seven amino acids were retained for analysis. Diversity was assessed using a clonality score derived from Shannon entropy and using the Gini coefficient. In the repertoire networks, any two of the top 5000 CDR3 amino acid sequences were connected whenever the two sequences differed by an edit distance of one. For TRB CDR3 amino acid sequences, GLIPH2 was used to predict antigen specificity groups and MHC restriction. To flag known associations with CMV, EBV, HIV or tissue antigens, CDR3 amino acid sequences were compared against VDJdb and McPAS-TCR. Pre-ART, post-ART and control groups were compared with Wilcoxon signed-rank tests and Holm-Bonferroni correction. Here the immuneACCESS table is served through TCRdb, limited to in-frame sequences with V and J called. Missing clones are a known gap in these copies; in checked studies unresolved V genes cover under half, and the rest lacks a known reason. V and J calls and clone size are copied from that table; D and trimming were computed from the DNA. The sample has some 24,000 clones on record, approximately 90% of them singletons. The top ten clonotypes cover 8% to 9.5% of the sample.

Participants were included only if at least one PBMC sample before ART initiation and at least two post-ART samples were available. Every participant with HIV received treatment in the United States of America. Before DNA extraction, cryopreserved samples containing 1-10 million PBMC were thawed and washed. At the time of the earliest PBMC sample for each participant with HIV, ages ranged from about 23 to 60 years. Each participant contributed PBMC samples from 1-4 timepoints before ART initiation and 2-8 timepoints after ART initiation, with a median of 7 samples. Serial HIV viral load, CD4+ T-cell count, ART history and demographic data were obtained for every participant. A Qiagen kit on a QIAcube was used to extract genomic DNA from unsorted PBMC, with samples processed in batches of 12. V lost 5 bases and J lost 6 bases, and the count of bases not matched to a germline gene is 10. The cysteine opens and the phenylalanine closes a CDR3 of 16 amino acids. Only the CDR3 DNA is retained, 48 bases long and in frame from the first base. From a lookup of the germline V gene (reference sequence), CDR1 and CDR2 are MNHEY and SMNVEV.

The sequence was obtained from a man aged 50-59 years with HIV. This material consisted of unsorted PBMCs, taken 1.8 years before starting antiretroviral therapy. The V and J genes are TRBV27 and TRBJ2-3; the central 11 bases match TRBD2. The CDR3 protein is CASSTTLAGGVDTQYF. The nucleotide sequence reads TGTGCCAGCAGTACCACTCTAGCGGGGGGCGTGGATACGCAGTATTTT.